This T cell receptor beta chain was retrieved from a study of blood T cells in healthy people across ages. The study's findings and limits: Naive T cell percentage by flow cytometry tracked strongly with beta diversity.

Germline CDR1 is MDHEN and CDR2 is SYDVKM. The CDR3 has 14 residues. V lost 9 bases and J lost 4, with 18 bases in between. Comments on this clonotype: Its antigen is unknown.

Combining a sample-barcoded 5' primer with a J-beta primer mix, a second PCR ran for about 7 to 12 cycles. TCRdb called the 5' RACE reads again in MiXCR, with one record for every CDR3 protein. The sample has about 2 million distinct CDR3 sequences, 40% to 55% seen once; the top ten hold over 2%. The gene calls are TRBV28 and TRBJ1-1; a weak D match, TRBD1 (6 bases). Input material: blood. The TCR was taken from a middle-aged woman in good health. CDR3 nucleotides: TGTGCCAGTTACAGTGGGGGGCAAGGCACTGAAGCTTTCTTT. Its protein product is CASYSGGQGTEAFF.